Shown below are 4 T cell receptor beta chains from a single sample sequenced in a study of PD-1 blockade in classical Hodgkin lymphoma. Measured with immunoSEQ multiplex PCR; TCRdb has only the in-frame clones, and not every one. This table holds 99,000 or so clones, about 92% found once. The time point denotes: cycle 4 day 1 (C4D1), after less than 7 weeks of nivolumab. Relapses following autologous stem cell transplantation were seen in all patients, with brentuximab vedotin exposure varying. The material sequenced was peripheral blood mononuclear cells (PBMCs), taken before the fourth cycle of nivolumab. These receptors were taken from a human donor with classical Hodgkin lymphoma.

This chain uses TRBV29-1 with TRBJ2-2; 11 bases are shared with TRBD2. V lost 5 bases, J lost 5 bases, and 13 bases stayed unmatched. The V gene's germline CDR1 is SQVTM and CDR2 ANQGSEA. CDR3 length: 17 residues. CDR3 sequence: CSVSRGTSGRGTGELFF. CDR3 nucleotides: TGCAGCGTTTCTCGGGGGACTAGCGGCCGGGGGACCGGGGAGCTGTTTTTT.

The V gene is TRBV21-1, the J gene TRBJ2-1. TRBV21-1 is a pseudogene segment. CDR3 length: 12 residues. The DNA of the CDR3 is TGTGCCGGGGTCTTTACTCACAATGAGCAGTTCTTC. It translates to CAGVFTHNEQFF.

V usage is TRBV10-3 and J usage is TRBJ1-2, with D hard to call. Per the germline V gene, CDR1 is ENHRY and CDR2 is SYGVKD. V lost 6 bases, J lost 8 bases, and 22 bases lay in between. This CDR3 spans 15 amino acids. The DNA of the CDR3 is TGTGCCATCAGGGGCGCCGGTGGGGTCTCGGAAGGCTACACCTTC. Translation gives CAIRGAGGVSEGYTF.

The rearrangement joins TRBV18 to TRBJ1-2; no reliable D call. This CDR3 contains 14 residues. V was trimmed by 3 bases and J by 5 bases, leaving 13 bases between them. Looked up from germline, CDR1 is KGHSH and CDR2 is LQKENI. The CDR3 nucleotides are TGTGCCAGCTCACCTTCATCTAAGTGGTATGGCTACACCTTC. It translates to CASSPSSKWYGYTF.